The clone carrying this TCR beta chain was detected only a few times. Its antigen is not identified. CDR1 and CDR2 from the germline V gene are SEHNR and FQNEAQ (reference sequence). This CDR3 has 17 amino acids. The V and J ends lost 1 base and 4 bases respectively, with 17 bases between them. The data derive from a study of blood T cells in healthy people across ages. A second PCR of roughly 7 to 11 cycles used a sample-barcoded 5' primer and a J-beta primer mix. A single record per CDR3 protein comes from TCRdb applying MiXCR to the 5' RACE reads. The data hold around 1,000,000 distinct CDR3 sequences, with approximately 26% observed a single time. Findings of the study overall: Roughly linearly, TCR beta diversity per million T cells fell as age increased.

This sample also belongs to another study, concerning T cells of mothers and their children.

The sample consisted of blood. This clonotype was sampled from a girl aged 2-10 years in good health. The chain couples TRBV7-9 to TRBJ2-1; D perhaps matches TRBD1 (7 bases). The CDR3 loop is CASSLGRGGGKYNEQFF. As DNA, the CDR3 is TGTGCCAGCAGCTTAGGACGAGGGGGCGGGAAGTACAATGAGCAGTTCTTC. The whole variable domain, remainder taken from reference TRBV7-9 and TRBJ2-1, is DTGVSQNPRHKITKRGQNVTFRCDPISEHNRLYWYRQTLGQGPEFLTYFQNEAQLEKSRLLSDRFSAERPKGSFSTLEIQRTEQGDSAMYLCASSLGRGGGKYNEQFFGPGTRLTVL.